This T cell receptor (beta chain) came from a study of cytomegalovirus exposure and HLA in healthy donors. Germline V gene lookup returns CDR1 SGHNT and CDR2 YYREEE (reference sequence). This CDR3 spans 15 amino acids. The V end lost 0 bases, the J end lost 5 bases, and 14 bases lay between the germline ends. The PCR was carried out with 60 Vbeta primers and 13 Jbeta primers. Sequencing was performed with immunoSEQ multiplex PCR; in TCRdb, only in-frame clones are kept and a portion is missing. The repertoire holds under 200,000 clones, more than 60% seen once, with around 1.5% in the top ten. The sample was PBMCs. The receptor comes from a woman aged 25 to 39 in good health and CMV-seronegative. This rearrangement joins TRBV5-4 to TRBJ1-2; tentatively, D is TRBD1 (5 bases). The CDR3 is CASSLDGGSGYGYTF. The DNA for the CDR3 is TGTGCCAGCAGCTTGGACGGGGGTTCGGGGTATGGCTACACCTTC.